Included here is one TCR beta chain sequence, with context. This entry comes from a study of blood T cells in healthy people across ages. The V gene's germline CDR1 is SQVTM and CDR2 ANQGSEA. Trimming took off 7 bases at V and 3 bases at J, with 12 bases between the two ends. The CDR3 loop spans 13 amino acids. Next came a second PCR, run for about 7 to 12 cycles, which used a sample-barcoded 5' primer along with a J-beta primer mix. Any given sample supplied a minimum of 3 million CDR3-containing paired-end reads. TCRdb analysed the 5' RACE reads with MiXCR anew, one entry per CDR3 protein. This sample carries approximately 730,000 distinct CDR3 sequences, about 40% of them seen once, and the ten largest clones take 20% to 25%.

The receptor comes from a woman aged 60-70 years in good health. Sequencing was done on a sample of blood. The chain recombines TRBV29-1 with TRBJ1-4; D may be TRBD1 (5 bases). The CDR3 here is CSASGTANEKLFF. Here the CDR3 DNA reads TGCAGCGCCTCCGGGACCGCTAATGAAAAACTGTTTTTT.